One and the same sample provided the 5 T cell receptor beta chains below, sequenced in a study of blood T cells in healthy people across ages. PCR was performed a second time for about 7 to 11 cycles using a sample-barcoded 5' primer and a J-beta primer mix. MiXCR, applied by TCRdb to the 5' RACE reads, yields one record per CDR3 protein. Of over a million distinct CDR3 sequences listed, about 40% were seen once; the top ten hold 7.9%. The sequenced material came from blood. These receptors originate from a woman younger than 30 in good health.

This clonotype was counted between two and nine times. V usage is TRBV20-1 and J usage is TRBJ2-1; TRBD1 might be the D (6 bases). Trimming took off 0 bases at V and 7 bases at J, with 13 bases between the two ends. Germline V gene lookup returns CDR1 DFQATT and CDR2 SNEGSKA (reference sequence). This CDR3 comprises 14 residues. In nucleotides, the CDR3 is TGCAGTGCTAGAGATGGGGCAGGGGTGAATGAGCAGTTCTTC. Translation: CSARDGAGVNEQFF.

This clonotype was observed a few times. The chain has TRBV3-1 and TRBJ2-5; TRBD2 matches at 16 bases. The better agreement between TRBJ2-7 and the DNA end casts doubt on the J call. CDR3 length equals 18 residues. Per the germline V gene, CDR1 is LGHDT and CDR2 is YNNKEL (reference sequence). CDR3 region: CASSPTGTSGGAIHEQYF. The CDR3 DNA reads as TGTGCCAGCAGCCCCACCGGGACTAGCGGGGGGGCAATCCACGAGCAGTACTTC.

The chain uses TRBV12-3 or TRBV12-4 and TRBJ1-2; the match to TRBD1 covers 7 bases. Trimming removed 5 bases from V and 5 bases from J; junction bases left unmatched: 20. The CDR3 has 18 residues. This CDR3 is CASSTGERAAMFSYGYTF. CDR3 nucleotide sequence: TGTGCCAGCAGTACAGGGGAGAGAGCAGCTATGTTTTCGTATGGCTACACCTTC.

The CDR3 reads CATSTGTNTGELFF. CDR3 coding DNA: TGTGCCACCTCGACAGGGACGAACACCGGGGAGCTGTTTTTT. The J gene is TRBJ2-2, the V gene TRBV6-5; 7 positions match TRBD1. The J segment lost 0 bases and the V segment lost 10 bases, leaving 5 bases of the junction unmatched. The CDR3 runs to 14 residues. The germline CDR1 and CDR2 sequences are MNHEY and SVGAGI.

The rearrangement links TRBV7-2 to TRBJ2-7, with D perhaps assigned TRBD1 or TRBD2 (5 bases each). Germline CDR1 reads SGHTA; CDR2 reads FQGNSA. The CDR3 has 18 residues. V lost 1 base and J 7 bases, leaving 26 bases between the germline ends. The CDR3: CASSLDVGTPLLYNEQYF. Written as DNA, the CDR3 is TGTGCCAGCAGCTTAGATGTGGGGACCCCACTACTATACAATGAGCAGTACTTC.